In its sample, the clone carrying this T cell receptor (beta chain) was seen many times. The data are from a study of HIV-infected children after antiretroviral therapy interruption. This CDR3 has 14 residues. Germline values: CDR1 SNHLY, CDR2 FYNNEI. Trimming pared 6 bases from V and 5 bases from J, leaving 15 bases between. The TCR library was built from RNA with a 3' RACE protocol and unique molecular identifiers. MiXCR was run by TCRdb on the 3' RACE reads, yielding one entry per CDR3 protein. The data hold more than 40,000 distinct CDR3 sequences, with around 4.5% observed a single time. Documented treatment: PENTA 11 planned treatment interruption arm or continuous ART arm. Naive CD4+ CD45RA+ CD45RO- T cells were sorted from thawed PBMCs.

The rearrangement joins TRBV2 to TRBJ2-3; D perhaps matches TRBD2 (5 bases). This receptor was taken from a pool of human donors with HIV. Sequenced material: CD45RA+ CD4+ T cells from PBMCs, pooled from several time points, taken from a donor given antiretroviral therapy, either interrupted or continuous. Subset specified: naive CD4+ CD45RA+ CD45RO- T cells. CDR3 DNA sequence: TGTGCCAGCAGCGCTGAGGGATCGGGAGATACGCAGTATTTT. This sequence encodes CASSAEGSGDTQYF.